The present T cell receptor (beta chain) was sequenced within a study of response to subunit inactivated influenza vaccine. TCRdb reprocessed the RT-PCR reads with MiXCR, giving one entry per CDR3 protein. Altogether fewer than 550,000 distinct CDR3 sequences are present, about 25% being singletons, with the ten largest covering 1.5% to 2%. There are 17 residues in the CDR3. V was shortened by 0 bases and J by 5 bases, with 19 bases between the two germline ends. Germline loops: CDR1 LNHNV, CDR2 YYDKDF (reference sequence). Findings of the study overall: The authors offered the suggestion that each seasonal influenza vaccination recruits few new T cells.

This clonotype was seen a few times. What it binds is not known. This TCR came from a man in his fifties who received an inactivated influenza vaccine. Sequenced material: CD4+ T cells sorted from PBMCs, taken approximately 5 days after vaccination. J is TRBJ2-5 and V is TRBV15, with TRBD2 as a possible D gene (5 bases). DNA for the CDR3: TGTGCCACCAGCAGAGATCAAGTGGCGGGTGCACGGGAGACCCAGTACTTC. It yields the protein CATSRDQVAGARETQYF.